What follows is one TCR beta chain and its context. This clonotype has more than one count but fewer than ten. No antigen is known for it. No much larger clone is present one base from it, and per-base qualities are unavailable. Library preparation used 5' RACE. The run used a NextSeq 500. To correct for sequencing error and PCR bias, the TCR library protocol tagged individual cDNA molecules with unique molecular identifiers. Both TCR alpha and beta chains were sequenced, and tight co-correlation was observed between alpha and beta sequence abundances in each sample. The authors' analysis ran thus. Decombinator V4 was used to perform V gene, J gene and CDR3 annotation of TCR sequences. TCRs were defined as expanded if a significant change between any two time points was detected under a Poisson model with p below 0.0001. TCR abundances were normalised to the total number of TCRs sequenced per sample and expressed as counts per million. TRAV1-2 paired with TRAJ12, TRAJ20 or TRAJ33 defined MAIT TCRs, while TRAV10 paired with TRAJ18 defined iNKT TCRs. VDJdb, accessed on 1 November 2021, was searched for TCRs annotated for CMV, EBV and SARS-CoV-2, and TCRs annotated for more than one antigen were excluded. Using fastp trimming at Q25 and MiXCR clonotype assembly, TCRdb reanalyzed the public sequencing data and kept in-frame beta chains. Each entry is one CDR3 protein sequence, shown with its most common DNA and genes. The V and J calls here are based on TCRdb, not the publication. Present in this sample are 45,000 to 75,000 distinct CDR3 sequences, 10% to 15% of which were seen just once. Approximately 4.8% of the sample is taken by the ten largest.

This record comes from a study of early T cells in non-severe SARS-CoV-2 infection (dated by TCRdb to the early 2020s). Regarding the research as a whole: TCR sequencing used bulk RNA from unsorted whole blood, so alpha and beta chains could not be paired. On the study overall, not on this receptor specifically: VDJdb matching was skewed toward anti-spike CD8 responses and likely underestimated virus-specific expansions, missing private and CD4 specificities.

The CDR3 covers 13 residues, taking in both the cysteine and the phenylalanine. Of the read, only the CDR3 DNA is kept; its 39 bases are in frame from base 1. From a lookup of the germline V gene, CDR1 and CDR2 are MNHEY and SVGEGT. V lost 7 bases and J lost 0 bases; the stretch between them is 7 bases long. This was a case-control study nested in a cohort of healthcare workers in London, UK, who had nasopharyngeal swab PCR tests and blood samples taken every week. Healthcare workers were recruited during the week of the UK lockdown, between 23 and 31 March 2020, and followed weekly for up to about 16 weeks.

This clonotype originated in an adult who was a healthcare worker with PCR-confirmed SARS-CoV-2 infection or an uninfected control (not recorded which). The sample comprised whole blood. The chain is made from TRBV6-2 or TRBV6-3 and TRBJ2-1, with the D gene call left open. The CDR3 sequence is CASTFRSYNEQFF. The nucleotide sequence reads TGTGCCAGCACTTTCCGCTCCTACAATGAGCAGTTCTTC.